This T cell receptor beta chain was sequenced during a study of cytomegalovirus exposure and HLA in healthy donors (dated by TCRdb to about 2017). Notes on the research overall: In an earlier analysis of roughly 590 of the donors, under 300 Gb of sequence data and 120 million or so unique TCR beta sequences from 150 million to 200 million T cells were reported. The later analysis used no new phenotypic data to find candidate immune exposures, relying instead on TCR beta sequences and their occurrence across donors. Using immunosequencing, the study profiled T cell repertoires from 550 to 750 subjects and related those repertoires to cytomegalovirus serostatus. Both class I and class II loci were covered by HLA typing, at four-digit resolution. Alongside the repertoire data, information on donor age, sex, ethnicity and CMV serostatus was compiled. The number of typed donors differed by locus: about 620-630 for A, B, C, DRB1 and DQB1; approximately 520 for DQA1; 606 for DPA1; and approximately 450 for DPB1. Because of strong linkage in the cohort, five DR-DQ haplotypes were treated as single units for association and clustering. An early release covering roughly 600 HLA-typed donors comprised 250 to 350 gigabases of sequencing data and around 80 million unique TCR sequences. The aim of the study was to test whether cataloging public T cell receptors could identify signatures of past pathogen exposure. In a later analysis, previously published TCR beta repertoires from 550 to 750 donors were re-analyzed and high-resolution HLA genotyping was added so that TCR occurrence patterns could be studied. Among the roughly 400 genotyped donors, approximately 76% belonged to the genetic ancestry cluster associated with self-reported Caucasian donors. A later genetic analysis took genome-wide SNP genotypes for about 55% of the roughly 700 donors and used that subset as a discovery cohort. Along with the roughly 670-subject first cohort, a separate validation cohort of over 90 different subjects was used. All discovery cohort repertoires had been generated on a single sequencing platform. In an earlier analysis of 500 to 650 of the donors, high-throughput TCR beta sequencing was used to judge whether each TCR beta V gene segment behaved as functional or pseudogenic. To predict cytomegalovirus infection status, the study combined high-throughput TCR immunosequencing, statistical association of individual TCRs with disease status, and machine learning. On average, roughly 250,000 unique TCR beta nucleotide sequences were sequenced per donor among several hundred genotyped donors of the cohort, with approximately 18% of those sequences being non-productive.

Broad study findings and their caveats: In a later analysis, some 17,000 TCR beta sequences were associated with specific HLA alleles at a false discovery rate of 0.05. A few of the identified cytomegalovirus-associated TCR beta chains were confirmed in vitro to be specific for cytomegalovirus antigens. A further reported finding was that TCR beta sequences accurately predicted the HLA-A and HLA-B alleles for most subjects in the first cohort. Strong co-occurrence of HLA alleles, especially DR and DQ, made assigning TCR associations to individual alleles difficult. Cytomegalovirus status was reported to be diagnosed by the classifier with high specificity and sensitivity in both the original and validation cohorts. Compared with the 666-donor mean, donors in an Asian-associated ancestry cluster had fewer N-insertions in productive TCRs, according to a later genetic analysis. The cohort was sequenced for TCR beta chains only, and without alpha or paired-chain data the features that could be detected were limited. Most TCR sequences were seen in very few donors, while some public TCRs were found in many individuals. HLA typing was unavailable for some donors at each locus, so association tests used only the typed subset. Some IMGT-functional V segments, including TRBV6-2 and TRBV6-3, could not be distinguished by the 87-base-pair reads and were therefore excluded. In a later analysis, TCR association rates were found to vary across HLA loci, with the most associated TCRs seen for DRB1 alleles and the fewest for HLA-C alleles. Because counts were too low, around 17 rarely observed V segments, including chromosome 9 orphons, were left out of the earlier analysis of about 620 of the donors. In the study, about 150 TCR beta chains were listed as associated with cytomegalovirus. The only immune exposure information available for the cohort was CMV serostatus. Presence/absence analyses assumed roughly uniform sequencing depth across donors, an assumption that may not hold. It was suggested by the authors that the approach could potentially be generalized to other disease states and immunological phenotypes. Several of the top co-occurrence clusters appeared to be linked to parvovirus B19, influenza, CMV and Epstein-Barr virus, according to a later analysis. The sequencing pipeline was judged likely to have produced a cluster of highly shared sequence variants as a technical artifact. Correlated functional status among segregating V segments might reflect linkage disequilibrium, but an unknown experimental factor could not be ruled out. In a later genetic analysis, a missense DCLRE1C variant was associated with V-gene and J-gene trimming of TCR beta chains, and the association was replicated in an independent cohort. Compared with equally common non-associated chains, HLA-associated TCR beta chains in a later analysis were more clonally expanded and had lower generation probabilities. According to a later analysis, most CMV-associated TCR beta chains appeared to be HLA-restricted, and the HLA associations seemed to be driven largely by CMV exposure. In an earlier analysis of some 500 of the donors, most TCR beta V segments were observed in productive rearrangements about 87% or about 30% of the time, broadly matching IMGT annotations.

This clone turned up a few times. No antigen is known for it. No base qualities exist here, and no much larger clone lies one base off it. The library came from the immunoSEQ multiplex PCR assay. For the multiplex PCR, a mixture combining 60 forward primers for TCR Vbeta segments and 13 reverse primers for TCR Jbeta segments was used. The CDR3 region of rearranged TCR beta genes was amplified from genomic DNA by a multiplex PCR assay. Amplified TCR beta libraries were sequenced as 87-base-pair reads on the Illumina HiSeq System. The paper's processing steps were these. Across the roughly 600 repertoires, a later analysis counted approximately 83 million unique TCR beta chains, approximately 10 million of which were shared by at least two donors. Raw reads were error-corrected and collapsed into unique sequences by a nearest-neighbor algorithm in which closely related sequences were merged to remove PCR and sequencing errors. CDR3 sequences were aligned to IMGT reference sequences to assign V, D and J gene segments. For a sequence to be retained, at least a six-nucleotide match to both a V gene segment and a J gene segment was required. Rearrangements were called productive when the CDR3 lacked stop codons and stayed in frame with V and J; all others were non-productive. CDR3 was defined according to IMGT convention as the region running from the second conserved V-encoded cysteine to the conserved J-encoded phenylalanine. Sequences without an unambiguous match to a single V gene segment were excluded from the earlier analysis of several hundred of the donors. In an earlier analysis of approximately 560 of the donors, a V segment was called functional when productive rearrangements were above 56.7%, and segregating when the standard deviation between donors exceeded 5%. A statistical classification framework was built to diagnose cytomegalovirus status from the catalog of TCR beta chain sequences. V and J gene assignment, in a later analysis, came from comparing TCR nucleotide sequences with IMGT/GENE-DB human TR gene sequences. The TCRdist pipeline was used in a later analysis to assign CDR3 sequences and most-parsimonious VDJ recombination scenarios. In a later analysis, each TCR beta chain was defined by its CDR3 amino acid sequence together with its V-gene family, and reads without a unique V-gene family were excluded. A later analysis removed several hundred highly shared, low-generation-probability nucleotide sequences to deal with suspected cross-contamination and a sequencing artifact. For each public chain, a later analysis derived a clonal expansion index from normalized ranks of inferred template counts within each repertoire. In a later analysis, generation probabilities were computed using a VDJ recombination model fitted to out-of-frame rearrangements, and the results were checked against IGoR. In a later analysis, TCR-TCR, TCR-HLA and TCR-CMV co-occurrence was scored with hypergeometric tests, and a repertoire-size bias correction was applied to TCR pairs. False discovery rates were estimated in a later analysis by permuting HLA or CMV assignments 20 times. A later analysis grouped co-occurring TCRs with DBSCAN, adding TCRdist sequence similarity when clustering within HLA-allele-positive subsets. For co-occurrence clustering, repertoires with fewer than 30,000 or more than 120,000 public chains were excluded, along with 5 or 6 repertoires with anomalous nucleotide sharing. In TCRdb, the immuneACCESS table is reduced to in-frame sequences with V and J assigned. These tables do not hold every clone; where another copy was compared, an unresolved V gene accounts for under half, and the others remain unexplained. Clonal size and the V and J genes are those of that table, whereas D and trimming came from the DNA. The sample contains about 86,000 clones, over 75% of them found a single time. The ten largest clones represent roughly 2.5% of the sample.

The germline V gene sets CDR1 to SGHDT and CDR2 to YYEEEE. The CDR3 starts with the cysteine, ends with the phenylalanine, and has 13 residues. Only CDR3 DNA is held: 39 bases, read in frame from base 1. Unmatched junction bases come to 8, with V trimmed by 3 bases and J by 11 bases. The cohort comprised approximately 700 healthy bone marrow donors. All cohort members were sampled while nominally healthy, although unrecorded immune exposures were likely present. The donor tested CMV seropositive and was one of the 289 seropositive cohort members. Each donor provided a peripheral blood sample, and peripheral blood mononuclear cells were used for TCR beta sequencing. Genomic DNA was extracted from the blood cell samples with the Qiagen DNeasy Blood Extraction Kit.

The material sequenced was PBMCs. The TCR sequence derives from a male donor in good health and CMV-seropositive. The V gene is TRBV5-6 and the J gene is TRBJ1-1; 9 middle bases align to TRBD1. The bases are TGTGCCAGCAGCTCCGGGACAGGGTGGAATGCTTTCTTT. The encoded protein is CASSSGTGWNAFF.